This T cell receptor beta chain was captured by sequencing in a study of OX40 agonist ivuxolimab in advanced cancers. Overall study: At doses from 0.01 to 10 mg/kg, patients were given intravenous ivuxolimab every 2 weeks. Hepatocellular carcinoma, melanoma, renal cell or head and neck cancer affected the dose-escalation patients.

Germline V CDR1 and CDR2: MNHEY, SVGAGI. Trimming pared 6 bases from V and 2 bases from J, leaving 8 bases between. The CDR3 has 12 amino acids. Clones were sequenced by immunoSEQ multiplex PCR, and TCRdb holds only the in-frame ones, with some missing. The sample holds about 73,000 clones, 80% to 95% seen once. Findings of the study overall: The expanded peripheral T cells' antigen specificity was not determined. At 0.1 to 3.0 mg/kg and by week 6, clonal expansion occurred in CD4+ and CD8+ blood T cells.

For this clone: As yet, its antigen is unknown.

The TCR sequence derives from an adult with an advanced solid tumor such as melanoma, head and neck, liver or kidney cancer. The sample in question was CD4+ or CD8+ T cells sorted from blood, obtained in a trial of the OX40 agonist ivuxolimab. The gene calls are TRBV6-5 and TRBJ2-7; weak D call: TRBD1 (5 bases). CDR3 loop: CASSQDTYEQYF. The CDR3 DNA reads TGTGCCAGCAGCCAGGACACCTACGAGCAGTACTTC.